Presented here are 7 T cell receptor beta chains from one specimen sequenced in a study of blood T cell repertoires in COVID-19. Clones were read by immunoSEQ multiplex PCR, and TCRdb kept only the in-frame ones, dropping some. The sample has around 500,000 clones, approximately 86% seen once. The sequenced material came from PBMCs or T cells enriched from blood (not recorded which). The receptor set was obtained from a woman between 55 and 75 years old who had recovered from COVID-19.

Here the CDR3 DNA reads TGCGCCAGCAGTTTTGGGACAGCCTATGGCTACACCTTC. Its translation is CASSFGTAYGYTF. The chain is built from TRBV5-1 and TRBJ1-2; 7 positions agree with TRBD1. CDR1 SGHRS and CDR2 YFSETQ come from the germline V gene. The V gene end was trimmed by 5 bases and the J gene end by 4 bases; junction bases not matched to a gene: 5. This CDR3 is built from 13 residues.

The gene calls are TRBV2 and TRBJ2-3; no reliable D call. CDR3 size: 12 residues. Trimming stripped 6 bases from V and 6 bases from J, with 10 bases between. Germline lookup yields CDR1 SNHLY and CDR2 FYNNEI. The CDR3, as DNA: TGTGCCAGCAGCGATACCCGGGATACGCAGTATTTT. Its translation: CASSDTRDTQYF.

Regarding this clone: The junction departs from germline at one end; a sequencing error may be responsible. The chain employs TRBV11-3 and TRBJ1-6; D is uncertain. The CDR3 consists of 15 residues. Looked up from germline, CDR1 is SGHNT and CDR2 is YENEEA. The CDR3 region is CASSLDLNYNSPLHF. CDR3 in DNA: TGTGCCAGCAGTTTAGATTTAAACTATAATTCACCCCTCCACTTT.

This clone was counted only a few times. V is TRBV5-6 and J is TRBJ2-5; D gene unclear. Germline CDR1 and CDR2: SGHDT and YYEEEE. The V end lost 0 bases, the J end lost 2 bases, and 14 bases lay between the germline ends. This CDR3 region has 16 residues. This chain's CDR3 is CASSLASGTLQETQYF. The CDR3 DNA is TGTGCCAGCAGCTTGGCGTCAGGAACTCTACAAGAGACCCAGTACTTC.

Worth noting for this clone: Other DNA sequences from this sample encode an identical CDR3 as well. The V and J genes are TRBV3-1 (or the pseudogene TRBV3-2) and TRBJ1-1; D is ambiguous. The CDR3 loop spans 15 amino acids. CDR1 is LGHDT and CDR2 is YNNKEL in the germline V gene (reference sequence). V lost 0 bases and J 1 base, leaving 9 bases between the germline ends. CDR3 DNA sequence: TGTGCCAGCAGCCAAGAACTGCGGGGGAACACTGAAGCTTTCTTT. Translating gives CASSQELRGNTEAFF.

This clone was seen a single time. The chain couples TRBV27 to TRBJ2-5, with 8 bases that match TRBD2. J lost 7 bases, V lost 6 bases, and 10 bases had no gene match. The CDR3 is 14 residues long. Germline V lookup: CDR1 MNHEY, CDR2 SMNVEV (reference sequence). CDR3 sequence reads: CASRDSGAPGTQYF. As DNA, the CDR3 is TGTGCCAGCAGGGATAGCGGGGCGCCAGGGACCCAGTACTTC.

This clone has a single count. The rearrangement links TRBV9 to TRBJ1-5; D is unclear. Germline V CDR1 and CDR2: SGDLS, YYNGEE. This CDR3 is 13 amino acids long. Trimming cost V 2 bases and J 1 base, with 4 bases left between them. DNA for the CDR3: TGTGCCAGCAGCGTCGGGAGCAATCAGCCCCAGCATTTT. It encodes CASSVGSNQPQHF. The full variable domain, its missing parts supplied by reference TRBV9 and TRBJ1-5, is DSGVTQTPKHLITATGQRVTLRCSPRSGDLSVYWYQQSLDQGLQFLIQYYNGEERAKGNILERFSAQQFPDLHSELNLSSLELGDSALYFCASSVGSNQPQHFGDGTRLSIL.